This T cell receptor (beta chain) was obtained from a study of PD-1 blockade in classical Hodgkin lymphoma. Study findings and constraints: Factors driving the repertoire differences, possibly disease activity or prior therapy, remain undefined.

Libraries were prepared by immunoSEQ multiplex PCR; TCRdb keeps only in-frame clonotypes and omits some of them. The table includes about 6,800 clones, about 79% detected once. As regards this clone: The antigen remains undetermined.

Every single patient, without exception, relapsed after autologous stem cell transplantation, and brentuximab vedotin exposure varied. Classification of best responses gave complete response, partial response or progressive disease. V was clipped by 5 bases and J by 6 bases, with 14 bases between them. CDR1 and CDR2 (germline): MNHEY, SVGAGI. The length of the CDR3 is 13 residues. The clonotype comes from a human donor with classical Hodgkin lymphoma. This sequence joins TRBV6-5 and TRBJ2-7; D is possibly TRBD1 (6 bases). The starting material was peripheral blood mononuclear cells (PBMCs), obtained before the second cycle of nivolumab. The CDR3 DNA sequence: TGTGCCAGCAGTCAAGCTGCGACAGGCGAGCAGTACTTC. This sequence encodes CASSQAATGEQYF.